The clone carrying this T cell receptor (beta chain) was observed once. Its cognate antigen is unknown. Profiled with immunoSEQ multiplex PCR; TCRdb holds only in-frame clones, not every one. Of around 110,000 clones in the sample, approximately 90% were seen once. The sample originates from a study of PD-L1 blockade in urothelial cancer. Findings and limits, study-wide: Tumor-linked clones in blood grew more by 3 weeks in durable-benefit patients.

The CDR3 consists of 12 residues. Germline CDR1 reads SQVTM; CDR2 reads ANQGSEA. The ends lost 6 bases at V and 2 bases at J; junction bases unmatched: 2. Time point denoted: peripheral blood 6 weeks after treatment start. Here the sequenced sample was PBMCs, taken around atezolizumab (anti-PD-L1) treatment. V usage is TRBV29-1 and J usage is TRBJ2-5; TRBD1 agrees at 8 bases. The clonotype originates from a man between 60 and 75 years old with urothelial cancer. Written as DNA, the CDR3 is TGCAGCGTCGACAGGGGACAAGAGACCCAGTACTTC. This sequence encodes CSVDRGQETQYF.